The 11 T cell receptor beta chains presented below share a single source sample, sequenced in a study of T cells in narcolepsy. Only in-frame clones appear in the TCRdb table, and some are missing; sequencing was by immunoSEQ multiplex PCR. The table has some 15,000 clones, roughly 72% seen once. Source material: CD45RA- memory CD8+ T cells from PBMCs. The receptor set was obtained from a human donor with narcolepsy.

This clone was detected a few times. V usage is TRBV10-1 and J usage is TRBJ2-1; 7 nucleotides match TRBD1. There are 13 residues in the CDR3. Germline V CDR1 and CDR2: WNHNN, SYGVQD (reference sequence). The ends lost 8 bases at V and 0 bases at J; junction bases unmatched: 1. In nucleotides, the CDR3 is TGCGCCAGCGGGGACAGCTCCTACAATGAGCAGTTCTTC. Protein product: CASGDSSYNEQFF.

CDR3 residues: CSVESGRGESDTQYF. CDR3 DNA sequence: TGCAGCGTTGAAAGCGGGAGGGGCGAATCAGATACGCAGTATTTT. This chain links TRBV29-1 with TRBJ2-3, with TRBD2 identical over 10 bases. V lost 2 bases and J lost 4; bases outside the gene matches: 6. The germline V gene encodes CDR1 SQVTM and CDR2 ANQGSEA. This CDR3 spans 15 amino acids.

The J gene is TRBJ1-1, the V gene TRBV7-6; D is undetermined. V lost 2 bases and J 7 bases, leaving 14 bases between the germline ends. There are 14 residues in the CDR3. Germline CDR1 reads SGHVS; CDR2 reads FNYEAQ. CDR3 DNA sequence: TGTGCCAGCAGCTTATTAAGGGTTGGAGATGAAGCTTTCTTT. The encoded protein is CASSLLRVGDEAFF.

The genes are TRBV6-6 and TRBJ2-3; no clear D. The germline gives CDR1 MNHNY, CDR2 SVGAGI (reference sequence). The V end lost 5 bases, the J end lost 0 bases, and 9 bases lay between the germline ends. The CDR3 consists of 14 residues. The CDR3 loop is CASSIDLSTDTQYF. CDR3 in DNA: TGTGCCAGCAGTATCGACCTCAGCACAGATACGCAGTATTTT.

The CDR3 spells CASSDAYEQYF. In DNA, the CDR3 is TGTGCCAGCAGCGACGCCTACGAGCAGTACTTC. The chain recombines TRBV5-6 with TRBJ2-7; no firm D call. The length of the CDR3 is 11 residues. In germline, CDR1 is SGHDT, CDR2 YYEEEE. Trimming removed 4 bases at V and 2 bases at J, with 4 bases between.

V usage is TRBV9 and J usage is TRBJ1-2; D gene ambiguous. V was clipped by 0 bases and J by 4 bases, with 10 bases between them. This CDR3 spans 14 amino acids. Germline V lookup: CDR1 SGDLS, CDR2 YYNGEE. Written as DNA, the CDR3 is TGTGCCAGCAGCGTAGCTGGGGTTGGCTATGGCTACACCTTC. This encodes CASSVAGVGYGYTF.

The rearrangement uses TRBV14 and TRBJ2-5; D perhaps matches TRBD2 (5 bases). V lost 1 base and J lost 10, with 10 bases in between. CDR1 and CDR2 from the germline V gene are SGHDN and FVKESK. The CDR3 loop spans 12 amino acids. CDR3 residues: CASSQGRGDQYF. The CDR3 coding sequence is TGTGCCAGCAGCCAAGGACGGGGAGACCAGTACTTC.

The chain links TRBV30 to TRBJ1-4; a weak D match, TRBD1 (6 bases). This CDR3 comprises 14 residues. Deletions cut 1 base from V and 6 bases from J, with 12 bases between. The germline V gene has CDR1 GTSNPN and CDR2 SVGIG (reference sequence). The CDR3 here is CAWSARTADEKLFF. The DNA of the CDR3 is TGTGCCTGGAGTGCCCGGACAGCGGATGAAAAACTGTTTTTT. The variable domain in full, completed from reference TRBV30 and TRBJ1-4, reads SQTIHQWPATLVQPVGSPLSLECTVEGTSNPNLYWYRQAAGRGLQLLFYSVGIGQISSEVPQNLSASRPQDRQFILSSKKLLLSDSGFYLCAWSARTADEKLFFGSGTQLSVL.

This chain connects TRBV10-3 to TRBJ1-2; D uncertain. Germline-derived CDR1 and CDR2 are ENHRY and SYGVKD. There are 11 residues in the CDR3. The ends were cut back, 3 bases at V and 8 bases at J, with 7 bases in the middle. The CDR3 DNA reads as TGTGCCATCAGTGACGCCCTAGGCTACACCTTC. Translation gives CAISDALGYTF.

V is TRBV7-6 and J is TRBJ2-3; possible D gene TRBD1, 6 bases. The V gene lost 6 bases and the J gene lost 1 base, with 8 bases spanning the gap. Per the germline V gene, CDR1 is SGHVS and CDR2 is FNYEAQ. The CDR3 contains 13 residues. The chain's CDR3 is CASRQGRTDTQYF. The CDR3 DNA follows: TGTGCCAGCAGACAGGGTCGCACAGATACGCAGTATTTT.

The chain links TRBV21-1 to TRBJ2-6; the table's D gene call, TRBD2, was not cross checked with the DNA. TRBV21-1 has pseudogene status. The CDR3 length is 16 residues. CDR3 loop: CASSTKRGDGANVLTF. Written as DNA, the CDR3 is TGTGCCAGCAGCACAAAGCGGGGGGATGGGGCCAACGTCCTGACTTTC.